The 13 T cell receptor beta chains reported below all come from one sample, sequenced in a study of T cells in tuberculosis. Sequencing was performed with immunoSEQ multiplex PCR; in TCRdb, only in-frame clones are kept and a portion is missing. Of 40,000 to 45,000 clones in the sample, roughly 94% were seen once. Sample: PBMCs. All receptors derive from a donor aged 5 to 30 with latent tuberculosis or without tuberculosis infection. Some clones in this sample may be carry-over from other donors' samples.

The rearrangement links TRBV30 to TRBJ1-1, with D perhaps matching TRBD1 (5 bases). The CDR3 is made up of 11 amino acids. Trimming stripped 2 bases from V and 7 bases from J, with 8 bases between. From germline, CDR1 is GTSNPN and CDR2 SVGIG (reference sequence). The CDR3 DNA reads as TGTGCCTGGAGTCGGGGACTTGAAGCTTTCTTT. It translates to CAWSRGLEAFF.

This clone has only one observation. The chain is built from TRBV28 and TRBJ2-5; TRBD1 matches 8 bases. V dropped 3 bases and J dropped 3; count of bases not matched to a gene: 6. CDR3 length: 15 residues. Germline V gene data show CDR1 as MDHEN and CDR2 as SYDVKM. The CDR3 loop reads CASSFRDRYKETQYF. The CDR3 DNA reads TGTGCCAGCAGTTTCCGGGACAGGTATAAAGAGACCCAGTACTTC.

The chain has TRBV19 and TRBJ2-2; 9 bases are a match to TRBD1. The junction had 4 bases not matched to a gene; V was cut back by 4 bases and J by 1 base. The length of the CDR3 is 16 residues. Germline V gives CDR1 LNHDA, CDR2 SQIVND (reference sequence). The CDR3 sequence: CASSTTGGLNTGELFF. The CDR3 bases are TGTGCCAGTAGTACAACAGGGGGCCTGAACACCGGGGAGCTGTTTTTT. The variable domain in full, with the rest retrieved from reference TRBV19 and TRBJ2-2, is DGGITQSPKYLFRKEGQNVTLSCEQNLNHDAMYWYRQDPGQGLRLIYYSQIVNDFQKGDIAEGYSVSREKKESFPLTVTSAQKNPTAFYLCASSTTGGLNTGELFFGEGSRLTVL.

CDR3 protein: CASSPPRGVRSTDTQYF. CDR3 nucleotides: TGTGCCAGTAGTCCCCCCCGGGGGGTACGAAGCACAGATACGCAGTATTTT. The rearrangement joins TRBV19 to TRBJ2-3; 7 nucleotides match TRBD2. This CDR3 has 17 residues. Germline V gives CDR1 LNHDA, CDR2 SQIVND (reference sequence). J was trimmed by 0 bases and V by 5 bases; bases with no gene match: 11.

This clone appeared once. The V and J genes are TRBV7-9 and TRBJ2-1; a weak D match, TRBD2 (5 bases). This CDR3 contains 16 residues. Germline assignment: CDR1 SEHNR and CDR2 FQNEAQ (reference sequence). The V gene lost 5 bases and the J gene lost 0 bases, with 14 bases spanning the gap. The CDR3 reads CASSGPRESSYNEQFF. In nucleotides, the CDR3 is TGTGCCAGCAGCGGCCCTAGGGAGAGCTCCTACAATGAGCAGTTCTTC.

This clone was counted a single time. V usage is TRBV18 and J usage is TRBJ2-7, with TRBD1 matching over 10 bases. The CDR3 length is 12 residues. CDR1 is KGHSH, CDR2 LQKENI, per germline. The V and J ends lost 6 bases and 6 bases, in that order; junction bases with no gene match: 2. CDR3 in DNA: TGTGCCAGCTCGGGGACAGGGGCCGAGCAGTACTTC. Its protein is CASSGTGAEQYF.

The V and J genes are TRBV11-2 and TRBJ2-3, with 10 nucleotides matching TRBD2. The germline gives CDR1 SGHAT, CDR2 FQNNGV. Trimming cost V 5 bases and J 6 bases; bases outside gene matches: 8. CDR3 length: 15 residues. This CDR3 is CASSDTSGILDTQYF. In DNA, the CDR3 is TGTGCCAGCAGCGACACTAGCGGGATATTGGATACGCAGTATTTT.

This clone was observed a few times. This rearrangement joins TRBV6-5 to TRBJ1-5; D is perhaps TRBD1 (6 bases). V was pared by 4 bases and J by 8 bases, with 15 bases between. Germline V CDR1 and CDR2: MNHEY, SVGAGI. This CDR3 has 14 amino acids. The CDR3 loop is CASSWRQDAKPQHF. The CDR3 DNA sequence: TGTGCCAGCAGTTGGAGACAGGACGCGAAGCCCCAGCATTTT.

V is TRBV27 and J is TRBJ2-7, with 9 bases fitting TRBD2. The V gene's germline CDR1 is MNHEY and CDR2 SMNVEV (reference sequence). Trimming took 5 bases from V and 3 from J; bases not matched to a gene: 2. This CDR3 contains 13 residues. The CDR3, as DNA: TGTGCCAGCAGTGGGACTAGCTTCTACGAGCAGTACTTC. Translation: CASSGTSFYEQYF.

The count of this clone is one. The chain has TRBV30 and TRBJ1-1, with TRBD1 matching over 9 bases. Losses at the gene ends were 3 bases for V and 5 bases for J; bases not matched to a gene: 13. The CDR3 is made up of 16 amino acids. CDR1 is GTSNPN, CDR2 SVGIG, per germline (reference sequence). CDR3 region: CAWRAMDRGRGTEAFF. CDR3 nucleotides: TGTGCCTGGAGGGCAATGGACAGGGGCCGTGGGACTGAAGCTTTCTTT.

The V gene is TRBV7-3, the J gene TRBJ2-1; TRBD2 agrees at 10 bases. There are 16 residues in the CDR3. The germline V gene encodes CDR1 SGHTA and CDR2 FQGTGA. The V gene end was trimmed by 5 bases and the J gene end by 5 bases; junction bases not matched to a gene: 9. The CDR3 loop is CASSLWTSGPNNEQFF. The CDR3 DNA follows: TGTGCCAGCAGCCTCTGGACTAGCGGCCCCAACAATGAGCAGTTCTTC.

The chain uses TRBV20-1 and TRBJ1-2; TRBD1 might be the D (5 bases). The CDR3 runs 11 residues. Germline V lookup: CDR1 DFQATT, CDR2 SNEGSKA (reference sequence). Trimming left V 6 bases short and J 5 bases short, with 10 bases between. The CDR3: CSAKTDYGYTF. DNA of the CDR3: TGCAGTGCAAAGACAGATTATGGCTACACCTTC.

This chain uses TRBV5-4 with TRBJ2-7, with D maybe TRBD2 (6 bases). CDR1 and CDR2 from the germline V gene are SGHNT and YYREEE (reference sequence). V lost 0 bases, J lost 0 bases, and 13 bases lay in between. This CDR3 is built from 16 residues. The CDR3 here is CASSLGPAGLSYEQYF. Here the CDR3 DNA reads TGTGCCAGCAGCTTGGGGCCAGCGGGTCTCTCCTACGAGCAGTACTTC.